This T cell receptor beta chain is drawn from a study of T cell changes during pregnancy in multiple sclerosis (dated by TCRdb to between 2017 and 2020). Describing the broader study: In women with multiple sclerosis, the researchers looked at how the T cell repertoire shifted as pregnancy progressed.

CDR1 SNHLY and CDR2 FYNNEI are derived from the germline V gene. Counted from cysteine to phenylalanine, this CDR3 has 13 amino acids. Only the CDR3 portion is preserved as DNA: 39 bases, with reading frame beginning at the first base. V gives up 3 bases and J gives up 5 bases, and the segment between their germline ends measures 10 bases. Remarks on this clone: Its antigen is unknown. Base qualities were left out, and no much larger clone turns up one base away.

Library creation used the immunoSEQ multiplex PCR assay. TCRdb carries this immuneACCESS record with in-frame sequences only. Its versions omit some clonotypes, under half of them owing to an unresolved V gene in the studies checked, with the rest unexplained. The sample table records about 60,000 clones; 90% to 95% of these occur just once. The top ten clones comprise approximately 3.4% of the sample. This sequence uses TRBV2 and TRBJ2-5; the D segment could be TRBD2, given 5 matching bases. This TCR was sampled from a female donor with multiple sclerosis, enrolled in a pregnancy study. The sequenced sample was CD8+ T cells from peripheral blood mononuclear cells, obtained in the second trimester of pregnancy. The CDR3 sequence is CASSEGRGETQYF. The nucleotide sequence is given as TGTGCCAGCAGTGAGGGGAGAGGGGAGACCCAGTACTTC.